Below, one TCR beta chain is given with its context. The antigen is not known. This CDR3 is built from 15 residues. Germline values: CDR1 SGHVS, CDR2 FQNEAQ. V lost 8 bases, J lost 2 bases, and 11 bases stayed unmatched. CD45RO-negative cells were positively selected for CCR7, leaving out terminally differentiated effector memory CD45RA+ cells. Repertoires were generated with immunoSEQ multiplex PCR, while TCRdb's copy carries only in-frame clones and drops some. This sample has approximately 600,000 clones, with roughly 95% found just once. The data stem from a study of shared clonotypes between healthy human individuals. Findings and caveats of the study: Generally, estimated richness proved larger in naive subsets than it did in memory subsets.

This receptor was obtained from a woman in her 30s in good health. The sequenced sample consisted of naive CD8+ T cells sorted from blood. The chain links TRBV7-8 to TRBJ2-5; 7 bases map to TRBD2. CDR3 in DNA: TGTGCCAGCGAAAAAGCGGGGCTAGGACAAGAGACCCAGTACTTC. This sequence encodes CASEKAGLGQETQYF.